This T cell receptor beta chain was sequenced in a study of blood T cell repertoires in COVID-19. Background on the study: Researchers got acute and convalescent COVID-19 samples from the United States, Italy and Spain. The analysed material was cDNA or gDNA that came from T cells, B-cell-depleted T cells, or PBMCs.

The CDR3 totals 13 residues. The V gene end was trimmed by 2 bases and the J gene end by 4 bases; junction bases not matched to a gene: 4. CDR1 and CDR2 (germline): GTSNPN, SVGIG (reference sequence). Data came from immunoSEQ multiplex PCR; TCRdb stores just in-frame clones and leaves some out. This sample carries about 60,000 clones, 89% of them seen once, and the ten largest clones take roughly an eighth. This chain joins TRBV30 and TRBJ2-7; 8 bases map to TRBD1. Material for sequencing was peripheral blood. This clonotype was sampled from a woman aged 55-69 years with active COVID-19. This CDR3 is CAWSLDRVYEQYF. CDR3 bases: TGTGCCTGGAGTTTGGACAGGGTATACGAGCAGTACTTC.